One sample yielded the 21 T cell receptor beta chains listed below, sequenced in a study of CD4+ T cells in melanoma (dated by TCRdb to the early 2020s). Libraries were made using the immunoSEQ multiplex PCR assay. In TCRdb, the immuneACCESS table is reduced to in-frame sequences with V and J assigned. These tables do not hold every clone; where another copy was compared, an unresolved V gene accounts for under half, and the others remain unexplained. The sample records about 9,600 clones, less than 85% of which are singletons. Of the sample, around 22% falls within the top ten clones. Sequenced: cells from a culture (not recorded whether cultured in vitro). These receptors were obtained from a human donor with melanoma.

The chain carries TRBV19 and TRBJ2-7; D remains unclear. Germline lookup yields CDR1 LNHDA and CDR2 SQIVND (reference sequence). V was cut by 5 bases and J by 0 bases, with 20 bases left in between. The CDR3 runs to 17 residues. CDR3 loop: CASSLRVDGRDSYEQYF. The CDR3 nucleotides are TGTGCCAGTAGTCTAAGGGTAGACGGACGAGACTCCTACGAGCAGTACTTC.

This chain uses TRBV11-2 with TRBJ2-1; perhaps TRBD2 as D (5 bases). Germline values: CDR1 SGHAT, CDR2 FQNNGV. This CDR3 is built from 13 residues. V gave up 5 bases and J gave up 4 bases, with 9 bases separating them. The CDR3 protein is CASSPGIYNEQFF. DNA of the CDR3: TGTGCCAGCAGCCCCGGGATTTACAATGAGCAGTTCTTC. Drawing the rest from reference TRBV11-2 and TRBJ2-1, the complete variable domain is EAGVAQSPRYKIIEKRQSVAFWCNPISGHATLYWYQQILGQGPKLLIQFQNNGVVDDSQLPKDRFSAERLKGVDSTLKIQPAKLEDSAVYLCASSPGIYNEQFFGPGTRLTVL.

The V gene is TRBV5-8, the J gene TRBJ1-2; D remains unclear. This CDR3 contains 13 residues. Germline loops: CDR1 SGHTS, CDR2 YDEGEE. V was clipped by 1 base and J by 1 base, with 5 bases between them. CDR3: CASSLNDNYGYTF. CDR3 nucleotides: TGTGCCAGCAGCTTGAACGATAACTATGGCTACACCTTC.

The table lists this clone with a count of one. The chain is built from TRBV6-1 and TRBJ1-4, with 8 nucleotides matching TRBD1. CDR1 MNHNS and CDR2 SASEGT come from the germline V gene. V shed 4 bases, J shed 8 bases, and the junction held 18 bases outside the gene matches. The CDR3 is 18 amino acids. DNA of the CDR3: TGTGCCAGCAGTGTCCGCGCAGACAGGGGCGGTTTAGGGGAAAAACTGTTTTTT. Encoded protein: CASSVRADRGGLGEKLFF.

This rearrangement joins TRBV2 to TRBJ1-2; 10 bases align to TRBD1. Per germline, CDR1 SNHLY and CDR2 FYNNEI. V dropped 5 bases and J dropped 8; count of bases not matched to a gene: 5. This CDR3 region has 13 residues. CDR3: CASSRTGGTGYTF. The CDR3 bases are TGTGCCAGCAGTCGGACAGGGGGTACAGGCTACACCTTC.

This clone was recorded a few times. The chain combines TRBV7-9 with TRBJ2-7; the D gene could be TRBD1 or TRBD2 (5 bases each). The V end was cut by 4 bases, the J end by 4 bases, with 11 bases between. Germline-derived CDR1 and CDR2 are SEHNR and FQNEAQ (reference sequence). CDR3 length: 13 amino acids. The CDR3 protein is CASSSGAWYEQYF. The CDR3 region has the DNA TGTGCCAGCAGCTCCGGGGCTTGGTACGAGCAGTACTTC.

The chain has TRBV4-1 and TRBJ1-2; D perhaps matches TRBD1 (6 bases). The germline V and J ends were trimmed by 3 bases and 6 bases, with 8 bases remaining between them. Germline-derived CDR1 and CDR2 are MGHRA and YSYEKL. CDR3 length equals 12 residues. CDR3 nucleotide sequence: TGCGCCAGCAGCCAGACAGGCCATGGCTACACCTTC. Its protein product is CASSQTGHGYTF.

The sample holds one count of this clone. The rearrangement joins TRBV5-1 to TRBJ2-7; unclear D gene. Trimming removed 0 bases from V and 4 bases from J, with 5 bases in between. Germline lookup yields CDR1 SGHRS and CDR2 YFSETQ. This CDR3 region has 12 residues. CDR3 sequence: CASSLGQYEQYF. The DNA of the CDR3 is TGCGCCAGCAGCTTGGGGCAGTACGAGCAGTACTTC.

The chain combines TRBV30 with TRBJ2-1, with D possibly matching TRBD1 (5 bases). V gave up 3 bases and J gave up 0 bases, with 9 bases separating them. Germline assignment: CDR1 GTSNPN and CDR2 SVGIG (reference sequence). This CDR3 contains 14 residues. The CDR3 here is CAWSRTRSYNEQFF. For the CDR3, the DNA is TGTGCCTGGAGCCGGACACGCTCCTACAATGAGCAGTTCTTC.

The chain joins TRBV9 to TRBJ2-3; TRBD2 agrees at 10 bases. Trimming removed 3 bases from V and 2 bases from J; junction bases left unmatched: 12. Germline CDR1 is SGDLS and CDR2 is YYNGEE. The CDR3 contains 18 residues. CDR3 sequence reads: CASSGGTSVPVVTDTQYF. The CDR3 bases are TGTGCCAGCAGCGGCGGGACTAGCGTCCCGGTCGTCACAGATACGCAGTATTTT.

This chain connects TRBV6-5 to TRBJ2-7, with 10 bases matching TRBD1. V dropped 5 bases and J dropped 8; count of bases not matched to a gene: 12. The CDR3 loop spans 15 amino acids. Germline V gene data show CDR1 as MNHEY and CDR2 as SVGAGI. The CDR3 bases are TGTGCCAGCAGTAATCCGGGACAGGGGCTTGTAAAGCAGTACTTC. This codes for CASSNPGQGLVKQYF.

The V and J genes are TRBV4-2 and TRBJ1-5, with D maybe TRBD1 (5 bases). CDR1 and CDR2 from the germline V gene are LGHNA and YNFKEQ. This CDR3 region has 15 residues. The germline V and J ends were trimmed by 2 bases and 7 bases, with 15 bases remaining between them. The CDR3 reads CASSQLLWGEQPQHF. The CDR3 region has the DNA TGTGCCAGCAGCCAACTGCTCTGGGGGGAACAGCCCCAGCATTTT.

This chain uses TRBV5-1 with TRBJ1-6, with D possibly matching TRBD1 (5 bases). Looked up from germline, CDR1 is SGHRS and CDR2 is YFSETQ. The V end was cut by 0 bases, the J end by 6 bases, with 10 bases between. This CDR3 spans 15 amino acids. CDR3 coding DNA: TGCGCCAGCAGCTTGGCTCGGCAGGGTAATTCACCCCTCCACTTT. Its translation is CASSLARQGNSPLHF.

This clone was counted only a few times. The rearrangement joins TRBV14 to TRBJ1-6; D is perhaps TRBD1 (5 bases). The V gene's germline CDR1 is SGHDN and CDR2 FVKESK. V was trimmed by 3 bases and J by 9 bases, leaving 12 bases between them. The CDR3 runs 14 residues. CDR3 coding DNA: TGTGCCAGCAGCCAGGGCAGGGAGGTTTCACCCCTCCACTTT. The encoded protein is CASSQGREVSPLHF.

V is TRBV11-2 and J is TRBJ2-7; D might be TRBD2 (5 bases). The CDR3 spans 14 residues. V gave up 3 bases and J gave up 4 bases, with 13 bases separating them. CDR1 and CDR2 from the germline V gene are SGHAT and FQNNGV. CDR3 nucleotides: TGTGCCAGCAGCTTTTCCACTGGACTGTACGAGCAGTACTTC. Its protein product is CASSFSTGLYEQYF.

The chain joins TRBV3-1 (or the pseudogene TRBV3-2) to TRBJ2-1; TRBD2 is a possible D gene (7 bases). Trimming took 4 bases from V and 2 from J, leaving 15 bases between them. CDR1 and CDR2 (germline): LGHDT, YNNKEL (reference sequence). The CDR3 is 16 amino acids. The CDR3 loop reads CASSRGGGLTYNEQFF. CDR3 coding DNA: TGTGCCAGCAGCCGGGGGGGCGGCTTGACCTACAATGAGCAGTTCTTC.

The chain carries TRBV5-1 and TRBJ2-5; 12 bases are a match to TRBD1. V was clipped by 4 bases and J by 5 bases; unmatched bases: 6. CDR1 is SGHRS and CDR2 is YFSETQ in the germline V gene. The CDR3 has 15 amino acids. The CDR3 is CASSGGTGGFETQYF. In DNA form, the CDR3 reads TGCGCCAGCAGCGGGGGGACAGGGGGCTTTGAGACCCAGTACTTC. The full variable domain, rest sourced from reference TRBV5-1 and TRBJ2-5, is KAGVTQTPRYLIKTRGQQVTLSCSPISGHRSVSWYQQTPGQGLQFLFEYFSETQRNKGNFPGRFSGRQFSNSRSEMNVSTLELGDSALYLCASSGGTGGFETQYFGPGTRLLVL.

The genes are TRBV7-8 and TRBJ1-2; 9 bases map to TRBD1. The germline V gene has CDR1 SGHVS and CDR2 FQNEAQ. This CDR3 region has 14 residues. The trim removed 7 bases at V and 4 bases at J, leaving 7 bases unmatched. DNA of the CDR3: TGTGCCAGCAACCGACTGGGACAGGGCTATGGCTACACCTTC. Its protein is CASNRLGQGYGYTF. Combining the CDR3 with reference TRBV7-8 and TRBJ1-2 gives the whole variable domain GAGVSQSPRYKVAKRGQDVALRCDPISGHVSLFWYQQALGQGPEFLTYFQNEAQLDKSGLPSDRFFAERPEGSVSTLKIQRTQQEDSAVYLCASNRLGQGYGYTFGSGTRLTVV.

This CDR3 is CATSNIQGSLIREQYF. The CDR3 nucleotides are TGTGCCACCAGCAACATACAGGGATCCCTAATACGCGAGCAGTACTTC. The chain employs TRBV15 and TRBJ2-7; possibly TRBD1 for D (6 bases). From germline, CDR1 is LNHNV and CDR2 YYDKDF (reference sequence). The CDR3 covers 16 residues. Trimming took off 4 bases at V and 6 bases at J, with 22 bases between the two ends.

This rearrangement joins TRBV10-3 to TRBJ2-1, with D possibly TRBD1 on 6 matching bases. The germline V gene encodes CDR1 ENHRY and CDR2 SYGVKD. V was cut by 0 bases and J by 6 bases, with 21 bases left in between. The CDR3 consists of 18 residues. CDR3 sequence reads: CAISESIGTPTDSNEQFF. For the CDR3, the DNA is TGTGCCATCAGTGAGTCTATAGGGACACCGACTGACTCCAATGAGCAGTTCTTC.

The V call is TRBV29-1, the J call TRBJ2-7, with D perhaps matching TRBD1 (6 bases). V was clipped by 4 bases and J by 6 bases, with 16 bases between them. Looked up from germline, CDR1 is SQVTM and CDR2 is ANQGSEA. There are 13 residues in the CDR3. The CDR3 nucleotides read TGCAGCGTTGTCCCCAGGGGACCTGGCGAGCAGTACTTC. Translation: CSVVPRGPGEQYF.